This T cell receptor beta chain comes out of a study of blood T cell repertoires in COVID-19. The wider study: Sites in the United States, Italy and Spain provided acute and convalescent COVID-19 samples. The cDNA or gDNA used as material had been derived from T cells, B-cell-depleted T cells, or PBMCs.

V lost 2 bases and J lost 4, with 20 bases in between. CDR1 is LGHDT and CDR2 is YNNKEL in the germline V gene (reference sequence). CDR3 length: 17 amino acids. As originally analysed: Reference gene primers were amplified, and this amplification served to estimate nucleated cell counts. This table comes from immunoSEQ multiplex PCR, and its TCRdb copy is limited to in-frame clones, with some not included. V and J calls and clone size are given by that table; D and trimming were obtained from the DNA. The sample lists fewer than 50,000 clones, roughly 88% occurring once. The J gene is TRBJ1-1, the V gene TRBV3-1 (or the pseudogene TRBV3-2), with D hard to call. The sequence derives from a woman at least 80 years old with acute or convalescent COVID-19. Sequenced: peripheral blood. CDR3 protein: CASSQKDGPIAGTEAFF. The CDR3 bases are TGTGCCAGCAGCCAAAAAGACGGACCGATTGCGGGCACTGAAGCTTTCTTT.